These 5 T cell receptor beta chains originate from one sample sequenced in a study of T cell responses to AZD1222 COVID-19 vaccine. Repertoires were generated with immunoSEQ multiplex PCR, while TCRdb's copy carries only in-frame clones and drops some. The table lists over 150,000 clones, about 87% of them singletons, with less than 3.5% in the top ten. The specimen comprised peripheral blood, sampled on day 0 of AZD1222 vaccination. The receptor set was obtained from an adult in good health.

The chain links TRBV19 to TRBJ1-3; D is uncertain. Germline CDR1 is LNHDA and CDR2 is SQIVND (reference sequence). The V and J ends lost 5 bases and 4 bases respectively, with 12 bases between them. This CDR3 is 14 amino acids long. CDR3 sequence: CASSAVSLGNTIYF. As DNA, the CDR3 is TGTGCCAGTAGTGCTGTCTCCCTAGGAAACACCATATATTTT. The full variable domain, with the rest looked up from reference TRBV19 and TRBJ1-3, is DGGITQSPKYLFRKEGQNVTLSCEQNLNHDAMYWYRQDPGQGLRLIYYSQIVNDFQKGDIAEGYSVSREKKESFPLTVTSAQKNPTAFYLCASSAVSLGNTIYFGEGSWLTVV.

This sequence joins TRBV18 and TRBJ1-2; D uncertain. Germline CDR1 KGHSH, CDR2 LQKENI. This CDR3 contains 13 residues. Trimming shortened V by 6 bases and J by 4 bases, and 12 bases separated the two germline ends. The CDR3 coding sequence is TGTGCCAGCTCCCAGGCCGTGGGCTATGGCTACACCTTC. Protein sequence: CASSQAVGYGYTF.

The chain uses TRBV7-9 and TRBJ2-7, with 7 bases identical to TRBD1. The CDR3 contains 14 residues. Trimming at V came to 5 bases and at J to 4 bases, leaving 8 bases not matched to a gene. The germline V gene has CDR1 SEHNR and CDR2 FQNEAQ (reference sequence). The CDR3 bases are TGTGCCAGCAGCGGACGGGACAGCTCTTACGAGCAGTACTTC. This translates into CASSGRDSSYEQYF.

The chain couples TRBV7-2 to TRBJ2-7; 7 bases fit TRBD1. J lost 2 bases, V lost 3 bases, and 4 bases had no gene match. The CDR3 has 14 residues. The germline V gene encodes CDR1 SGHTA and CDR2 FQGNSA. The CDR3 nucleotides are TGTGCCAGCAGCTTTGACAGGGCGACCTACGAGCAGTACTTC. This translates into CASSFDRATYEQYF.

This chain uses TRBV7-2 with TRBJ1-3; 8 bases map to TRBD1. J was trimmed by 6 bases and V by 2 bases; bases with no gene match: 3. CDR1 and CDR2 (germline): SGHTA, FQGNSA. This CDR3 is built from 14 residues. CDR3 region: CASSLQGAANTIYF. The CDR3 DNA reads as TGTGCCAGCAGCTTACAGGGGGCTGCAAACACCATATATTTT.